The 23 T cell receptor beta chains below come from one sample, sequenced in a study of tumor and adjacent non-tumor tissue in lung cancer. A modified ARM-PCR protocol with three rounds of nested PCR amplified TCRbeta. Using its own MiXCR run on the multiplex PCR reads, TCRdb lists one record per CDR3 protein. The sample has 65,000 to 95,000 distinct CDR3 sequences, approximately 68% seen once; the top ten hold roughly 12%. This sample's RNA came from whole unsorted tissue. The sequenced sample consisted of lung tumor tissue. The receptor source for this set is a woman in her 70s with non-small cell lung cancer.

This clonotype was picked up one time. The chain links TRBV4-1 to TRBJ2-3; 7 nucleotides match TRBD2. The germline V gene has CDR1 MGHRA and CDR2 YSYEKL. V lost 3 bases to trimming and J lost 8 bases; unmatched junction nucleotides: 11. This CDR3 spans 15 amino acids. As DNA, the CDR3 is TGCGCCAGCAGCCACGCGACTAGCAGTTCAGTTACGCAGTATTTT. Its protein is CASSHATSSSVTQYF.

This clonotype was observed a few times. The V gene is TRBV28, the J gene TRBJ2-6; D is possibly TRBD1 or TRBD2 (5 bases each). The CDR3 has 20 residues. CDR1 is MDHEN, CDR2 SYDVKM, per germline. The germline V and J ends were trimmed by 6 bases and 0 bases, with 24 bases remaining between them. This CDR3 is CASSLNRAEVGVSGANVLTF. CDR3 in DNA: TGTGCCAGCAGCTTGAACCGGGCCGAGGTGGGGGTCTCTGGGGCCAACGTCCTGACTTTC. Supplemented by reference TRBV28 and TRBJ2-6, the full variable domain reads DVKVTQSSRYLVKRTGEKVFLECVQDMDHENMFWYRQDPGLGLRLIYFSYDVKMKEKGDIPEGYSVSREKKERFSLILESASTNQTSMYLCASSLNRAEVGVSGANVLTFGAGSRLTVL.

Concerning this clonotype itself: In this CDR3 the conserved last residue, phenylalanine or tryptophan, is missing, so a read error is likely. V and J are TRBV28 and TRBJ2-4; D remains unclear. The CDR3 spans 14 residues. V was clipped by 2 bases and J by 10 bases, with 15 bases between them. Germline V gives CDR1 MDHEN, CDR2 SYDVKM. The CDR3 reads CASSLRLSWEIQYL. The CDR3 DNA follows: TGTGCCAGCAGTTTAAGGTTAAGCTGGGAAATTCAGTACCTC.

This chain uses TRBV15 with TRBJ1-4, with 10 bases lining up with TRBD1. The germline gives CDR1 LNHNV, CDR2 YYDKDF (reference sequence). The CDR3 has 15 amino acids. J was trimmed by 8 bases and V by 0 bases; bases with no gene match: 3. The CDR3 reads CATSRETGGGEKLFF. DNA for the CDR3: TGTGCCACCAGCAGAGAGACAGGGGGCGGCGAAAAACTGTTTTTT.

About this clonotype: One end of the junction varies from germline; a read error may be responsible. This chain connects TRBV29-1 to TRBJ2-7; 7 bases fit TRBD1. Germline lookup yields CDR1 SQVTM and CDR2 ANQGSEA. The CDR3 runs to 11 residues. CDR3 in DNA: TGCAGCGTAGAGACAGGGAACGAGCGGTACTTC. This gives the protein CSVETGNERYF.

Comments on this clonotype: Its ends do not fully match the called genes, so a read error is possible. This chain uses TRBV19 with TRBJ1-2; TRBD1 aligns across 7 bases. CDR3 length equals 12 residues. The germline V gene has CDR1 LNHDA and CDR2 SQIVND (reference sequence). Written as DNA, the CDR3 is TGTGCCAGTAGCACAGGGGTCTATGGCTACATCTTC. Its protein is CASSTGVYGYIF.

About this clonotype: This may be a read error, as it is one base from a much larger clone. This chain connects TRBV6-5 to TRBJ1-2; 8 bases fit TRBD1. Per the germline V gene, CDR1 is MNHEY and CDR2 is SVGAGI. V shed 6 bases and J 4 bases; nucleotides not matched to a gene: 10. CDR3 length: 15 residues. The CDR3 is CASSNTTGAAYGYTF. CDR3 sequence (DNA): TGTGCCAGCAGCAACACGACAGGGGCGGCCTATGGCTACACCTTC.

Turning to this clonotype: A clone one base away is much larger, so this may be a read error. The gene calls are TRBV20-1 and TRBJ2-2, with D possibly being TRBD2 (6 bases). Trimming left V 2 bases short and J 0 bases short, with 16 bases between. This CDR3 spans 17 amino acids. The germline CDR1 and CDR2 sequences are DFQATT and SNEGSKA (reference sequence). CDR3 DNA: TGCAGTGCTAGATACGGGACTTCTCTTCCGAACACCGGGGAGCTGTTTTTT. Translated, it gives CSARYGTSLPNTGELFF.

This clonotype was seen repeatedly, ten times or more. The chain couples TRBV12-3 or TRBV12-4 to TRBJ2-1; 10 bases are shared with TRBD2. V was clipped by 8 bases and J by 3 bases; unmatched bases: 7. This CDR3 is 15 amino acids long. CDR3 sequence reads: CASRSSSGSYNEQFF. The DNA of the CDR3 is TGTGCCAGCCGGAGCTCTAGCGGGAGCTACAATGAGCAGTTCTTC.

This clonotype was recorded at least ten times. The CDR3 nucleotides are TGTGCCAGCAGCTTCTCGAGACCGGGAGGGGTGAACACTGAAGCTTTCTTT. Translated, it gives CASSFSRPGGVNTEAFF. The rearrangement uses TRBV7-9 and TRBJ1-1, with D possibly TRBD1 on 5 matching bases. This CDR3 is 17 amino acids long. The germline V gene encodes CDR1 SEHNR and CDR2 FQNEAQ (reference sequence). V was trimmed by 3 bases and J by 0 bases, leaving 17 bases between them.

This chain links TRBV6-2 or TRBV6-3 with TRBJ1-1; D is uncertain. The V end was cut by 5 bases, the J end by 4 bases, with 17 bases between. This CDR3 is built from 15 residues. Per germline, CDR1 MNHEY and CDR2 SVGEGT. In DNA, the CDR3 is TGTGCCAGCAGTAACCATGGAGGACTCACCACTGAAGCTTTCTTT. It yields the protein CASSNHGGLTTEAFF.

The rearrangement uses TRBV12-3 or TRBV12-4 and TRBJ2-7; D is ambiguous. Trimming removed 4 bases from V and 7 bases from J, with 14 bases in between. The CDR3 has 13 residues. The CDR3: CASSSTSTGEQYF. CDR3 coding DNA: TGTGCCAGCAGTTCTACGTCCACGGGTGAGCAGTACTTC.

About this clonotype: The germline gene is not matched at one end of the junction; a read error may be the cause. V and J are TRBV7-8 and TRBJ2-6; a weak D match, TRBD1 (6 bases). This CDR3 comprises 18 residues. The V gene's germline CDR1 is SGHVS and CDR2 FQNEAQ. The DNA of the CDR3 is TGTGCCAACAGCGCCCTCCCGGGACAACTCTCTGGGGCCAACGTCCTAACTTTC. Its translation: CANSALPGQLSGANVLTF.

CDR3 sequence: CTNSQEGCREPYEQYF. DNA of the CDR3: TGCACCAACAGCCAAGAGGGGTGCCGGGAACCCTACGAGCAGTACTTC. This chain links TRBV4-1 with TRBJ2-7, with D tentatively TRBD1 or TRBD2 (5 bases each). Germline CDR1 is MGHRA and CDR2 is YSYEKL. The CDR3 spans 16 residues.

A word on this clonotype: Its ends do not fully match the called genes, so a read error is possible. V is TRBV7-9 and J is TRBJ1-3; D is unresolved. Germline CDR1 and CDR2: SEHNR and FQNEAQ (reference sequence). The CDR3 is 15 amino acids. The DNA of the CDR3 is TGTGCCAGCGGCTTAACAAGCGATCGGGGAAACACCATAGATTTT. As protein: CASGLTSDRGNTIDF.

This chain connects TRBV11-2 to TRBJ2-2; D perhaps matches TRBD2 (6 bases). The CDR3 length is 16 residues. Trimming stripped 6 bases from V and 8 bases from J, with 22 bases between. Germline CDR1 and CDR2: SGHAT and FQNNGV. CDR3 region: CASRKDAGRTTGELFF. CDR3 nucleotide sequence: TGTGCCAGCAGAAAAGACGCTGGGAGGACCACTGGGGAGCTGTTTTTT.

CDR3 sequence reads: CASSSGAHSGALKYTGELFF. The CDR3 bases are TGTGCCAGCAGTTCAGGCGCCCATAGTGGGGCGCTCAAGTACACCGGGGAGCTGTTTTTT. J is TRBJ2-2 and V is TRBV28, with D maybe TRBD1 (5 bases). Trimming stripped 4 bases from V and 3 bases from J, with 27 bases between. The CDR3 loop spans 20 amino acids. CDR1 is MDHEN and CDR2 is SYDVKM in the germline V gene.

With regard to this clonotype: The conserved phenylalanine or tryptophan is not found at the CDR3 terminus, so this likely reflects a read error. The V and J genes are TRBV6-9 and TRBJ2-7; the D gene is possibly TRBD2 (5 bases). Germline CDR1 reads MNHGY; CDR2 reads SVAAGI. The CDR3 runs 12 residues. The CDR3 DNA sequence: TGTGTCAGCAGTTATATGAGCGGCGAGCAGTACATC. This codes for CVSSYMSGEQYI.

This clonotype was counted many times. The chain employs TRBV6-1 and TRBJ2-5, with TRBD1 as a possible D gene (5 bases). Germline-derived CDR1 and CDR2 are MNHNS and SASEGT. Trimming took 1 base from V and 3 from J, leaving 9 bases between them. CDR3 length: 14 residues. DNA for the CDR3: TGTGCCAGCAGTGAAGAGGTCAGGGAAGAGACCCAGTACTTC. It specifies CASSEEVREETQYF.

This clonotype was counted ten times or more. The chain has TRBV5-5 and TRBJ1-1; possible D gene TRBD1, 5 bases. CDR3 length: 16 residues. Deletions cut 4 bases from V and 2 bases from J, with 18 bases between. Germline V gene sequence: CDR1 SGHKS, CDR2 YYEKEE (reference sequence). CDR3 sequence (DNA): TGTGCCAGCAGCATGCGAACGTGGGGGAGTAACACTGAAGCTTTCTTT. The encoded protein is CASSMRTWGSNTEAFF.

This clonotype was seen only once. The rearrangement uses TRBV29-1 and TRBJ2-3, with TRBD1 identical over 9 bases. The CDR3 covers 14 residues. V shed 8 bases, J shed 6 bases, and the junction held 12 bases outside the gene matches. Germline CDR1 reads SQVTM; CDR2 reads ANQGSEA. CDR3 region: CSIARQGVGDTQYF. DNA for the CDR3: TGCAGCATCGCAAGACAGGGGGTGGGGGATACGCAGTATTTT.

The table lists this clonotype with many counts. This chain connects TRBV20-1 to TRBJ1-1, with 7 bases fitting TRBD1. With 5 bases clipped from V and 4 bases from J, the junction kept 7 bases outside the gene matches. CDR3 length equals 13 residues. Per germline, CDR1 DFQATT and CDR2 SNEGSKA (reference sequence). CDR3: CSALTGKGTEAFF. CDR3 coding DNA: TGCAGTGCTTTGACAGGGAAGGGCACTGAAGCTTTCTTT.

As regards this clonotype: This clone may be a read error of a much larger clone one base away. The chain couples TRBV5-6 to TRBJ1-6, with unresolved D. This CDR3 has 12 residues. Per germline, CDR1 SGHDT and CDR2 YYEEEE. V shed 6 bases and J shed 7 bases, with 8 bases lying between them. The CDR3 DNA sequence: TGTGCCAGCAACTCCATCAATTCACCCCTCCACTTT. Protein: CASNSINSPLHF.